What follows is one T cell receptor beta chain and its context. These data belong to a study of blood T cell repertoires in COVID-19. Study-wide context: PBMCs, B-cell-depleted T cells, or T cells were the source of the cDNA or gDNA that made up the material.

Assay: immunoSEQ multiplex PCR; the TCRdb copy retains only in-frame clones and omits some. The top ten clones hold around 9.9% of a sample with about 76,000 clones, approximately 81% of them seen once. There are 16 residues in the CDR3. Looked up from germline, CDR1 is SGHRS and CDR2 is YFSETQ. Trimming took 5 bases from V and 5 from J, leaving 20 bases between them. The J gene is TRBJ2-1, the V gene TRBV5-1, with D possibly TRBD1 on 6 matching bases. Sequencing was carried out using peripheral blood. This TCR derives from a man between 60 and 75 years old with COVID-19, enrolled during active disease. In DNA form, the CDR3 reads TGCGCCAGCAGTCCAAATCCGGGACAACTAGACAATGAGCAGTTCTTC. It is translated as CASSPNPGQLDNEQFF.